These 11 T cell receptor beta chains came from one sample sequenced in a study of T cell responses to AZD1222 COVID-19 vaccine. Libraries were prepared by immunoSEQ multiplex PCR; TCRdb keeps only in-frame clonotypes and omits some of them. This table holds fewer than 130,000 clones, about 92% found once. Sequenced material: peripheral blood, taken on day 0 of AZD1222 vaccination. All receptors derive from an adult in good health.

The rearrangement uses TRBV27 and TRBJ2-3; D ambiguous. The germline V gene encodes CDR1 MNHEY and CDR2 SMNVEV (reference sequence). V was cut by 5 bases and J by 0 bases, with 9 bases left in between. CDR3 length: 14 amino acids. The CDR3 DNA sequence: TGTGCCAGCAGTACGAGGTACAGCACAGATACGCAGTATTTT. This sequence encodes CASSTRYSTDTQYF.

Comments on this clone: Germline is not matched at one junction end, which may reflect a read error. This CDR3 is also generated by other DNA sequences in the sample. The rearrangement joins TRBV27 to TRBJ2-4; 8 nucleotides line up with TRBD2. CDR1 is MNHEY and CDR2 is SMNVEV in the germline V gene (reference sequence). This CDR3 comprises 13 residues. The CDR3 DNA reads TGCGCCAGCAGTTTGCTTGGCGGGGGGATTCAGTACTTC. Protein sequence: CASSLLGGGIQYF.

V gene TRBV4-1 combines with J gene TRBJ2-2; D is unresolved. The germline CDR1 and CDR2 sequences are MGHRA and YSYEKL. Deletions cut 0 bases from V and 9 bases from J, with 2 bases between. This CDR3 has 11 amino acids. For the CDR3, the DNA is TGCGCCAGCAGCCAAGAGCGGGAGCTGTTTTTT. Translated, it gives CASSQERELFF.

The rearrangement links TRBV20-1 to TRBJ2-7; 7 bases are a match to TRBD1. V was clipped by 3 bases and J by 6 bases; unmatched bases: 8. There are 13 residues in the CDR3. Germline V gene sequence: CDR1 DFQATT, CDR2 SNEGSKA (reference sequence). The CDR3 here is CSASGDRSSEQYF. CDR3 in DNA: TGCAGTGCTAGTGGGGACAGAAGCTCCGAGCAGTACTTC.

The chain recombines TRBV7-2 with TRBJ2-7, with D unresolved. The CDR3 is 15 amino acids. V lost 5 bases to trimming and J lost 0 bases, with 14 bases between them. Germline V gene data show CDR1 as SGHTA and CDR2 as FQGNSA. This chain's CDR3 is CASSLGPSSSYEQYF. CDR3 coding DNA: TGTGCCAGCAGCCTAGGGCCTTCAAGCTCCTACGAGCAGTACTTC. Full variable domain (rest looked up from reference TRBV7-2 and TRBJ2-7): GAGVSQSPSNKVTEKGKDVELRCDPISGHTALYWYRQSLGQGLEFLIYFQGNSAPDKSGLPSDRFSAERTGGSVSTLTIQRTQQEDSAVYLCASSLGPSSSYEQYFGPGTRLTVT.

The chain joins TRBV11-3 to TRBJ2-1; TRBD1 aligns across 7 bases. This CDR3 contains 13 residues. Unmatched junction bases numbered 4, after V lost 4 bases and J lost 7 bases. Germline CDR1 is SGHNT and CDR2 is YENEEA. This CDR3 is CASSSTGWNEQFF. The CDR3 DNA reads TGTGCCAGCAGCTCGACAGGGTGGAATGAGCAGTTCTTC.

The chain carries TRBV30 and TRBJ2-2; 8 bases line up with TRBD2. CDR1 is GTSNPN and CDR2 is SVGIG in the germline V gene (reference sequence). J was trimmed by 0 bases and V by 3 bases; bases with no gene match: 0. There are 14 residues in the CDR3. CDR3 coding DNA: TGTGCCTGGAGCGGGGGGGCGAACACCGGGGAGCTGTTTTTT. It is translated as CAWSGGANTGELFF.

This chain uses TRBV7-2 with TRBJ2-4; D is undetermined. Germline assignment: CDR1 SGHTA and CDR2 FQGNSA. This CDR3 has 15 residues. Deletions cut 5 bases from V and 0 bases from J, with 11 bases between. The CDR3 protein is CASSTSGEAKNIQYF. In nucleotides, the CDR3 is TGTGCCAGCAGCACGAGTGGCGAAGCCAAAAACATTCAGTACTTC.

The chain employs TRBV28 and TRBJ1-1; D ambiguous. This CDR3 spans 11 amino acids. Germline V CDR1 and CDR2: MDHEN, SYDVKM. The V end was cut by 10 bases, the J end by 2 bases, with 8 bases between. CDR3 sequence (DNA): TGTGCCACACAGTCAAACACTGAAGCTTTCTTT. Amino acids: CATQSNTEAFF.

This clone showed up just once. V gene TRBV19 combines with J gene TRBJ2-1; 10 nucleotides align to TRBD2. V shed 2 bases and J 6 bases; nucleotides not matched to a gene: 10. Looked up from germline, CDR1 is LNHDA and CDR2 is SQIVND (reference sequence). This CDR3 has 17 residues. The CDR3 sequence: CASSISLRVAGGNEQFF. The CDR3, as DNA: TGTGCCAGTAGTATATCTCTCCGGGTAGCGGGGGGCAATGAGCAGTTCTTC. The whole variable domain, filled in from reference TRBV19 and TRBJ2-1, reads DGGITQSPKYLFRKEGQNVTLSCEQNLNHDAMYWYRQDPGQGLRLIYYSQIVNDFQKGDIAEGYSVSREKKESFPLTVTSAQKNPTAFYLCASSISLRVAGGNEQFFGPGTRLTVL.

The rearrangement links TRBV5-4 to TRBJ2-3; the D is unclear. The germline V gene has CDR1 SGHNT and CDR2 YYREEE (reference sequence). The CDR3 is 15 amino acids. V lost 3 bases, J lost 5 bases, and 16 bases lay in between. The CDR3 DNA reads TGTGCCAGCAGCTCCACCGCCGCAGATAGAGATACGCAGTATTTT. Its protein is CASSSTAADRDTQYF.